Given below is one T cell receptor beta chain in context. What it binds is unknown. With sequencing, the targeted depth ranged from 1 in 200,000 to 1 in 1 million T cells. Libraries were prepared by immunoSEQ multiplex PCR; TCRdb keeps only in-frame clonotypes and omits some of them. Seen here are about 310,000 clones, about 80% observed once, and the top ten hold 5% to 7%. This sample stems from a study of cytotoxic CD8 clonotypes in ibrutinib-treated CLL. In the study overall: The response samples were taken once patients had been treated for a median of about 12 months, range 6 to 36.

The CDR3 loop spans 15 amino acids. V was cut by 5 bases and J by 8 bases, with 21 bases left in between. Per germline, CDR1 SGHVS and CDR2 FQNEAQ. Findings and limits, study-wide: The study found public clonotypes uncommon, contracting or stable on treatment.

Sequenced here: PBMCs, sampled before ibrutinib treatment. The chain has TRBV7-8 and TRBJ1-2; possibly TRBD1 for D (6 bases). The TCR originated in a human donor with chronic lymphocytic leukemia. CDR3 sequence (DNA): TGTGCCAGCAGCGGATTTATTGGGGGGCATAGAGGCTACACCTTC. Encoded protein: CASSGFIGGHRGYTF.